This T cell receptor beta chain was captured in a study of identical twins. The CDR3 is 14 amino acids. V lost 7 bases, J lost 8 bases, and 11 bases stayed unmatched. TCRdb re-called the 5' RACE reads with MiXCR, one entry per CDR3 protein. The sample lists about 890,000 distinct CDR3 sequences; approximately 13% were seen once. This clonotype occurred a few times. Its target is unknown. Study-level points and caveats: Twins shared beta out-of-frame sequences in excess, but this excess was weaker. A partial confounding effect on zero-insertion analyses could come from invariant MAIT and iNKT cells.

This sample also belongs to another study, concerning yellow fever vaccine responses in identical twins.

The V call is TRBV12-3 or TRBV12-4, the J call TRBJ2-1, with 7 bases fitting TRBD2. The sequence was collected from a woman aged 18-29 years in good health. Sequencing input: PBMCs. CDR3 sequence (DNA): TGTGCCAGCACCCTAAGGGAGGGCCCGCATGAGCAGTTCTTC. Its protein is CASTLREGPHEQFF.